This entry concerns a single T cell receptor beta chain. This record belongs to a study of PD-L1 blockade in urothelial cancer. The overall study: Atezolizumab at 1,200 mg intravenously every 3 weeks was started by patients around 2014.

Time point in this sample: pretreatment peripheral blood. The method was immunoSEQ multiplex PCR; TCRdb's version includes in-frame clones alone and lacks a portion of them. This table has fewer than 75,000 clones, about nine tenths appearing once. Germline V gene sequence: CDR1 ENHRY, CDR2 SYGVKD. The CDR3 runs 14 residues. V was trimmed by 2 bases and J by 4 bases, leaving 9 bases between them. The chain links TRBV10-3 to TRBJ1-5, with D hard to call. The material sequenced was PBMCs, taken around atezolizumab (anti-PD-L1) treatment. This TCR was recovered from a man aged 65 to 85 with urothelial cancer. The CDR3 region is CAISEGPTNQPQHF. In nucleotides, the CDR3 is TGTGCCATCAGTGAGGGTCCCACTAATCAGCCCCAGCATTTT.